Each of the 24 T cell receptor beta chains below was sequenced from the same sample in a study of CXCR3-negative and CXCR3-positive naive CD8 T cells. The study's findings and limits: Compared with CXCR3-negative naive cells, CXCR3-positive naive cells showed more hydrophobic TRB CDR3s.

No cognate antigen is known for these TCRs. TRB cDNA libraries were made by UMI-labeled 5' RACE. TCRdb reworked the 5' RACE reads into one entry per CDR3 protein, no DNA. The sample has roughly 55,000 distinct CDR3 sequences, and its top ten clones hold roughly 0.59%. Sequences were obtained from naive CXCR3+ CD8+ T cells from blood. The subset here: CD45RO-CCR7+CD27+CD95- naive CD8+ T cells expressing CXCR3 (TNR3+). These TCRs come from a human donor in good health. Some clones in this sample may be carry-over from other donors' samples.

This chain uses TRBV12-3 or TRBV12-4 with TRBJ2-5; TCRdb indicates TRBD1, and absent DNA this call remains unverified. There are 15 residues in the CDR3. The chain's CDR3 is CASSLRDRGLETQYF.

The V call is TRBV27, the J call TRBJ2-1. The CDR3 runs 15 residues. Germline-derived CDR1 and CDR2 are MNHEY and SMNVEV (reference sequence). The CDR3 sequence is CASSLEWGFYNEQFF.

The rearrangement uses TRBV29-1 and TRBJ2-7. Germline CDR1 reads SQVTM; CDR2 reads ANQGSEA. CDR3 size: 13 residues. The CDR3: CSVQAGGAYEQYF.

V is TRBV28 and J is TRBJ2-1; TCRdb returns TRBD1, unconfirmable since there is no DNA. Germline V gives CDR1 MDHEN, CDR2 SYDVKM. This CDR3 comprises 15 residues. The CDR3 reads CASSPRGQGYNEQFF.

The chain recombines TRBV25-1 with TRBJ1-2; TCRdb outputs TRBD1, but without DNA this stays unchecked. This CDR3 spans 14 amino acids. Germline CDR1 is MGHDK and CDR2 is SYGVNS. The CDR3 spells CASSQGVANYGYTF.

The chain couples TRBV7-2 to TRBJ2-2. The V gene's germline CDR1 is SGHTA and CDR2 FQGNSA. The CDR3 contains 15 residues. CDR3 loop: CASSFATSWTGELFF.

The CDR3 reads CASTTIELGRPQFF. The V call is TRBV4-2, the J call TRBJ2-1; TCRdb's D gene call, TRBD2, goes unchecked for lack of DNA. The length of the CDR3 is 14 residues. The germline V gene has CDR1 LGHNA and CDR2 YNFKEQ.

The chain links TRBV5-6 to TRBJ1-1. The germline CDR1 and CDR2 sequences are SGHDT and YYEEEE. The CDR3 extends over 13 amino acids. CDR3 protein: CASSFGRSTEAFF.

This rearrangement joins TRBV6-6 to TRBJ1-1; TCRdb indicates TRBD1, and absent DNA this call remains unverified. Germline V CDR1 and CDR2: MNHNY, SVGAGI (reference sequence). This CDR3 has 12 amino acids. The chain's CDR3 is CASSYHREEAFF.

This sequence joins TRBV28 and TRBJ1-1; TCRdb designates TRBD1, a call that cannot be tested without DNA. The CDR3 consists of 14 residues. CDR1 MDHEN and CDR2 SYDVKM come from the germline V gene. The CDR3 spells CASSLMGGGAEAFF.

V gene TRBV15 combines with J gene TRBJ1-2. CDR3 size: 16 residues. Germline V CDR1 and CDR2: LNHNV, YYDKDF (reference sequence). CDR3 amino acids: CATSRVGTGPIYGYTF.

CDR3 in amino acids: CASSAHGAGGPGELFF. The chain joins TRBV7-7 to TRBJ2-2; TCRdb's D call of TRBD2 is untestable without DNA. The CDR3 loop spans 16 amino acids. Germline loops: CDR1 SSHAT, CDR2 FNYEAQ (reference sequence).

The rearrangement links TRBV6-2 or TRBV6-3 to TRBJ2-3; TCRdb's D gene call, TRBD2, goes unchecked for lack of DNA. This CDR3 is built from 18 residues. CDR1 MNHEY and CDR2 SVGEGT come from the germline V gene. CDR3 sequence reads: CASSLIPLTSGRSDTQYF.

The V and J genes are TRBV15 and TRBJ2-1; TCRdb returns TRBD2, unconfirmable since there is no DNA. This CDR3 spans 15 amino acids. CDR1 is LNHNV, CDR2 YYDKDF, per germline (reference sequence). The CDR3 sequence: CATSKLAEVLTEQFF.

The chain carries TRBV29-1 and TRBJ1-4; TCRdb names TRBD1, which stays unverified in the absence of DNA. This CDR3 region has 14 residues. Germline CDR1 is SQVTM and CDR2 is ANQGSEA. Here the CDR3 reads CSVAQGNSNEKLFF.

CDR3 amino acids: CSVVAGTIHANYGYTF. The chain is built from TRBV29-1 and TRBJ1-2. The CDR3 is 16 amino acids. Germline-derived CDR1 and CDR2 are SQVTM and ANQGSEA.

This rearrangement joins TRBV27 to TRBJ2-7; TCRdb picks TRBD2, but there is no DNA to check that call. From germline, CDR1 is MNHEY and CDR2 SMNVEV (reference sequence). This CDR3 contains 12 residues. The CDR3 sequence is CASSAFGAPAYF.

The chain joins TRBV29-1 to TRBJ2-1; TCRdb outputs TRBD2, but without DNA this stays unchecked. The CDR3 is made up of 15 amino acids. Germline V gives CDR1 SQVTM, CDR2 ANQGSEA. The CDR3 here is CSSGAGEVTYNEQFF.

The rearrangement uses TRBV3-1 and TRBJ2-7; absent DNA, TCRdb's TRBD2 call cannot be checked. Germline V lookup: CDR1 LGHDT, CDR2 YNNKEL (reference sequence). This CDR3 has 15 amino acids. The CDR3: CASSYTGTGSYEQYF.

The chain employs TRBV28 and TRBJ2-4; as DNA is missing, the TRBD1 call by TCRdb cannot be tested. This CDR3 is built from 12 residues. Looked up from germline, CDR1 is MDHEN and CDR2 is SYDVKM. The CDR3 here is CASNRRENIQYF.

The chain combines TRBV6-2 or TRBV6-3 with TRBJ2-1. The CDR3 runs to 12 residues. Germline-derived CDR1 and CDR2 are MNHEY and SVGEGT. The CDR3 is CASSATHNEQFF.

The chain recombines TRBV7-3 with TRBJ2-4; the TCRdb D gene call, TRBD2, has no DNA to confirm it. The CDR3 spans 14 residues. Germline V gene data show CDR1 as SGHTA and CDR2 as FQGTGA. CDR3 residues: CASSSIAGKNIQYF.

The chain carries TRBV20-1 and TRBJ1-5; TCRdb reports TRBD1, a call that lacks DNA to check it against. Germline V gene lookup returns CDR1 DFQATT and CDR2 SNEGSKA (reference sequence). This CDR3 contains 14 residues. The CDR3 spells CSARVGLTGQPQHF.

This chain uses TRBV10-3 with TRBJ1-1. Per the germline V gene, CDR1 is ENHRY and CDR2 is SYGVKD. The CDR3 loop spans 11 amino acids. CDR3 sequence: CAISENTEAFF.